One sample yielded the 22 T cell receptor beta chains listed below, sequenced in a study of T cell clonality in common variable immunodeficiency. Broader study findings: Fewer deletions and N-nucleotide insertions were reportedly seen in common variable immunodeficiency TCR beta sequences.

Their antigens are not known. Sequencing was performed with immunoSEQ multiplex PCR; in TCRdb, only in-frame clones are kept and a portion is missing. The profile covers roughly 13,000 clones, none occurring a single time. Specimen: peripheral blood mononuclear cells. The receptors derive from a human donor with common variable immunodeficiency.

This clone was seen more than once but under ten times. Read data end 3 residues before the CDR3 end; the end is taken from the germline J gene. The chain employs TRBV18 and TRBJ2-7; 7 nucleotides align to TRBD2. CDR1 and CDR2 (germline): KGHSH, LQKENI. This CDR3 spans 14 amino acids. V lost 3 bases and J lost 3; bases outside the gene matches: 5. The CDR3 loop is CASSPGGSHYEQYF. The sequenced part of the CDR3 DNA is TGTGCCAGCTCACCCGGGGGGAGCCACTACGAG.

This clone was observed a few times. Read data end 3 residues before the CDR3 end; the end is taken from the germline J gene. This chain uses TRBV30 with TRBJ2-5; weak D call: TRBD1 (9 bases). This CDR3 region has 15 residues. Trimming took off 2 bases at V and 5 bases at J, with 18 bases between the two ends. Germline loops: CDR1 GTSNPN, CDR2 SVGIG (reference sequence). Incomplete CDR3 DNA: TGTGCCTGGAGTCCCACAGGGGGCGGGGGGGAGACC. It yields the protein CAWSPTGGGGET. The entire CDR3 reads CAWSPTGGGGETQYF.

About this clone itself: The read falls 3 residues short of the CDR3 end, and the missing part is taken from the germline J gene. This sequence joins TRBV20-1 and TRBJ2-3; D might be TRBD2 (5 bases). This CDR3 region has 12 residues. From germline, CDR1 is DFQATT and CDR2 SNEGSKA (reference sequence). V lost 5 bases to trimming and J lost 3 bases, with 9 bases between them. The CDR3 loop reads CSAPRATDTQYF. CDR3 DNA (partial): TGCAGTGCTCCGAGGGCTACAGATACG.

Worth noting for this clone: The read gets to within 3 residues of the CDR3 end, and the germline J gene fills in the rest. This chain uses TRBV6-2 or TRBV6-3 with TRBJ2-1; TRBD1 is a possible D gene (5 bases). Looked up from germline, CDR1 is MNHEY and CDR2 is SVGEGT. The CDR3 is 16 residues long. Trimming took 7 bases from V and 4 from J, leaving 20 bases between them. CDR3 DNA (partial): TGTGCCAGCACCCCTTGGGGCCGAATCAATTACAATGAG. Its protein is CASTPWGRINYNE. The full-length CDR3 reads as CASTPWGRINYNEQFF.

This clone qualifies as medium-sized. The DNA read from the CDR3 is TGTGCCAGCTCTCCAAGGGACAGTAACTACGAG. It yields the protein CASSPRDSNYE. The whole CDR3 sequence is CASSPRDSNYEQYF. The chain carries TRBV18 and TRBJ2-7; 7 bases fit TRBD1. The CDR3 end lies 3 residues beyond the end of the read and is filled in from the germline J gene. From germline, CDR1 is KGHSH and CDR2 LQKENI. V lost 6 bases and J lost 3; bases outside the gene matches: 8. The CDR3 contains 14 residues.

In its sample, this clone was seen many times. The sequenced fragment ends 3 residues before the CDR3 boundary, so the rest is inferred from the germline J gene. The genes are TRBV5-1 and TRBJ2-1; 11 positions agree with TRBD2. There are 14 residues in the CDR3. V lost 4 bases, J lost 5 bases, and 2 bases stayed unmatched. Germline-derived CDR1 and CDR2 are SGHRS and YFSETQ. The CDR3 bases that were read are TGCGCCAGCAGCCAACTAGCGGGAGACAATGAG. It translates to CASSQLAGDNE. The full CDR3 protein reads CASSQLAGDNEQFF. Filled out from reference TRBV5-1 and TRBJ2-1, the complete variable domain reads KAGVTQTPRYLIKTRGQQVTLSCSPISGHRSVSWYQQTPGQGLQFLFEYFSETQRNKGNFPGRFSGRQFSNSRSEMNVSTLELGDSALYLCASSQLAGDNEQFFGPGTRLTVL.

This clone was picked up a small number of times. Coverage ceases 3 residues before the CDR3 finishes, and the germline J gene fills in the end. The chain recombines TRBV7-6 with TRBJ1-1, with 9 bases matching TRBD1. The trim removed 5 bases at V and 7 bases at J, leaving 5 bases unmatched. This CDR3 contains 13 residues. Germline assignment: CDR1 SGHVS and CDR2 FNYEAQ. CDR3 DNA, as far as it was read: TGTGCCAGCAGCGGGACAGGGTCGGGTGAA. Amino acid sequence: CASSGTGSGE. The CDR3 reads in full as CASSGTGSGEAFF.

This clone is medium-sized. The CDR3 extends 3 residues past the end of the read, so its final part is completed from the germline J gene. The genes are TRBV5-1 and TRBJ2-5; 8 bases map to TRBD1. CDR3 size: 15 residues. From germline, CDR1 is SGHRS and CDR2 YFSETQ. V lost 4 bases, J lost 2 bases, and 7 bases stayed unmatched. The CDR3 bases that were read are TGCGCCAGCAGCCCGGACAGGGTAGGGCAAGAGACC. Protein product: CASSPDRVGQET. The whole CDR3 sequence reads CASSPDRVGQETQYF. Full variable domain (rest looked up from reference TRBV5-1 and TRBJ2-5): KAGVTQTPRYLIKTRGQQVTLSCSPISGHRSVSWYQQTPGQGLQFLFEYFSETQRNKGNFPGRFSGRQFSNSRSEMNVSTLELGDSALYLCASSPDRVGQETQYFGPGTRLLVL.

Ten or more counts support this clone. Read data end 3 residues before the CDR3 end; the end is taken from the germline J gene. The rearrangement links TRBV5-1 to TRBJ2-3; a possible D gene is TRBD1 (6 bases). V shed 4 bases and J shed 8 bases, with 14 bases lying between them. CDR1 is SGHRS and CDR2 is YFSETQ in the germline V gene. The CDR3 is made up of 13 amino acids. CDR3 sequence: CASSRRQDGTQYF. CDR3 DNA (partial): TGCGCCAGCAGCCGAAGACAGGACGGTACG.

About this clone itself: The read gets to within 3 residues of the CDR3 end, and the germline J gene fills in the rest. This chain connects TRBV19 to TRBJ2-3; TRBD2 agrees at 8 bases. After removal of 8 bases from V and 4 bases from J, the junction contained 8 bases not matched to a gene. The CDR3 extends over 14 amino acids. CDR1 and CDR2 from the germline V gene are LNHDA and SQIVND (reference sequence). The sequenced part of the CDR3 DNA is TGTGCCAGTCGTAACCGGGGGGGGGCAGATACG. Protein product: CASRNRGGADT. The whole CDR3 protein is CASRNRGGADTQYF.

For this clone: The CDR3 extends 3 residues past the end of the read, so its final part is completed from the germline J gene. V usage is TRBV18 and J usage is TRBJ2-1; 12 bases are shared with TRBD2. The CDR3 has 16 amino acids. CDR1 and CDR2 from the germline V gene are KGHSH and LQKENI. J gave up 7 bases and V 3 bases, and 7 bases lay outside the gene matches. Incomplete CDR3 DNA: TGTGCCAGCTCACCTACCCTAGCGGGGGGGATAAATGAG. As protein: CASSPTLAGGINE. The complete CDR3 reads CASSPTLAGGINEQFF.

As concerns this clone: From the germline J gene comes the end of the CDR3, since the read stops 3 residues before it. The chain recombines TRBV18 with TRBJ2-7; 8 bases are shared with TRBD2. This CDR3 has 15 residues. Trimming removed 3 bases from V and 0 bases from J; junction bases left unmatched: 4. From germline, CDR1 is KGHSH and CDR2 LQKENI. The CDR3 DNA, read in part, is TGTGCCAGCTCACCTCCCGGGGGGGTCTCCTACGAG. Encoded protein: CASSPPGGVSYE. The full CDR3 sequence reads CASSPPGGVSYEQYF.

On this clone: The read ends 3 residues before the CDR3 terminus; that terminus is restored from the germline J gene. V gene TRBV30 combines with J gene TRBJ2-7; 8 nucleotides agree with TRBD1. Looked up from germline, CDR1 is GTSNPN and CDR2 is SVGIG (reference sequence). This CDR3 is built from 12 residues. Trimming took 4 bases from V and 5 from J; bases not matched to a gene: 4. The CDR3 protein is CAWTGGRDEQYF. The DNA read from the CDR3 is TGTGCCTGGACAGGGGGCAGGGACGAG. Full variable domain (outside the CDR3, taken from reference TRBV30 and TRBJ2-7): SQTIHQWPATLVQPVGSPLSLECTVEGTSNPNLYWYRQAAGRGLQLLFYSVGIGQISSEVPQNLSASRPQDRQFILSSKKLLLSDSGFYLCAWTGGRDEQYFGPGTRLTVT.

By its share, this clone is medium-sized (0.01 to 0.1%). The read is 3 residues too short to cover the CDR3 end, so that end is filled in from the germline J gene. V and J are TRBV18 and TRBJ1-2, with 11 bases fitting TRBD1. Germline-derived CDR1 and CDR2 are KGHSH and LQKENI. V lost 2 bases to trimming and J lost 4 bases; unmatched junction nucleotides: 0. This CDR3 is built from 14 residues. Here the CDR3 reads CASSPGTGGYGYTF. Incomplete CDR3 DNA: TGTGCCAGCTCACCAGGGACAGGGGGCTATGGC.

This clone came up a few times. The read falls 3 residues short of the CDR3 end, and the missing part is taken from the germline J gene. The chain employs TRBV18 and TRBJ2-7, with TRBD1 matching 7 bases. Germline lookup yields CDR1 KGHSH and CDR2 LQKENI. The CDR3 is made up of 16 amino acids. Trimming cost V 4 bases and J 0 bases; bases outside gene matches: 9. CDR3 sequence reads: CASSRTGTEISYEQYF. The DNA read from the CDR3 is TGTGCCAGCTCACGTACTGGGACAGAGATCTCCTACGAG.

In the case of this clone: The observed sequence ends 3 residues before the CDR3 terminus, with the missing tail filled in from the germline J gene. The chain recombines TRBV7-9 with TRBJ1-4, with TRBD1 matching over 7 bases. The V segment lost 3 bases and the J segment 7 bases; nucleotides outside the gene matches: 5. The CDR3 length is 14 residues. Germline values: CDR1 SEHNR, CDR2 FQNEAQ (reference sequence). CDR3 residues: CASSFTGVGEKLFF. Partial CDR3 DNA: TGTGCCAGCAGCTTTACAGGGGTCGGTGAAAAA.

This clone was seen a handful of times. The read is 3 residues too short to cover the CDR3 end, so that end is filled in from the germline J gene. This chain links TRBV7-6 with TRBJ2-5; 14 positions agree with TRBD2. Germline values: CDR1 SGHVS, CDR2 FNYEAQ. The CDR3 totals 16 residues. V lost 6 bases to trimming and J lost 5 bases; unmatched junction nucleotides: 8. The CDR3 sequence: CASRRTSGGPGETQYF. CDR3 DNA (partial): TGTGCCAGCAGGAGGACTAGCGGGGGGCCGGGGGAGACC.

The table lists this clone with a few counts. Read sequence stops 3 residues before the CDR3 end, and the germline J gene provides the missing end. V usage is TRBV7-2 and J usage is TRBJ2-7, with 8 positions matching TRBD1. V gave up 3 bases and J gave up 6 bases; unmatched junction bases: 7. The CDR3 is made up of 14 amino acids. Looked up from germline, CDR1 is SGHTA and CDR2 is FQGNSA. The CDR3 DNA, read in part, is TGTGCCAGCAGCTTTGGACAGGGTTTCGGCGAG. Protein sequence: CASSFGQGFGE. The CDR3 in full is CASSFGQGFGEQYF. The variable domain in full, with the rest retrieved from reference TRBV7-2 and TRBJ2-7, is GAGVSQSPSNKVTEKGKDVELRCDPISGHTALYWYRQSLGQGLEFLIYFQGNSAPDKSGLPSDRFSAERTGGSVSTLTIQRTQQEDSAVYLCASSFGQGFGEQYFGPGTRLTVT.

This clone was counted a few times. The sequenced fragment ends 3 residues before the CDR3 boundary, so the rest is inferred from the germline J gene. The rearrangement links TRBV7-6 to TRBJ1-1, with TRBD1 identical over 11 bases. The CDR3 loop spans 15 amino acids. Germline values: CDR1 SGHVS, CDR2 FNYEAQ. V lost 0 bases and J lost 5; bases outside the gene matches: 2. Incomplete CDR3 DNA: TGTGCCAGCAGCTTAGCGGACAGGGGGCAAACTGAA. This encodes CASSLADRGQTE. The full-length CDR3 reads as CASSLADRGQTEAFF.

This clone showed up just a few times. The CDR3 extends 3 residues past the end of the read, so its final part is completed from the germline J gene. This chain links TRBV18 with TRBJ1-4, with unresolved D. Looked up from germline, CDR1 is KGHSH and CDR2 is LQKENI. Trimming took off 5 bases at V and 3 bases at J, with 7 bases between the two ends. The CDR3 consists of 13 residues. CDR3 loop: CASSRHSNEKLFF. The sequenced CDR3 bases are TGTGCCAGCTCAAGACACTCTAATGAAAAA.

Worth noting for this clone: Read sequence stops 3 residues before the CDR3 end, and the germline J gene provides the missing end. The chain carries TRBV18 and TRBJ1-4, with D perhaps TRBD1 (5 bases). V dropped 1 base and J dropped 6 bases, with 9 bases sitting between them. The CDR3 is 14 amino acids. Germline assignment: CDR1 KGHSH and CDR2 LQKENI. The CDR3 DNA, read in part, is TGTGCCAGCTCACCACGGGGGACTGATGAAAAA. Translation: CASSPRGTDEK. From start to end, the CDR3 is CASSPRGTDEKLFF.

Comments on this clone: The missing CDR3 end, 3 residues past where the read stops, is filled in from the germline J gene. V and J are TRBV10-2 and TRBJ2-5; D not resolved. Germline CDR1 and CDR2: WSHSY and SAAADI. Trimming removed 0 bases from V and 0 bases from J, with 5 bases in between. The CDR3 consists of 14 residues. The CDR3 here is CASSESGYQETQYF. CDR3 DNA, as far as it was read: TGCGCCAGCAGTGAGTCAGGGTACCAAGAGACC.